The entry that follows covers one TCR beta chain sequence. The entry originates in a study of blood T cell repertoires in COVID-19. Study in general: The samples span acute and convalescent COVID-19 from the United States, Italy and Spain. PBMCs, B-cell-depleted T cells, or T cells provided the cDNA or gDNA that made up the material.

In the source study's methods: Scientists estimated how many nucleated cells there were by amplifying reference gene primers. Generated by immunoSEQ multiplex PCR, the TCRdb table keeps only in-frame clones and is missing some. The V and J calls and clone size are taken from that table; D and trimming were inferred from the DNA. The sample carries roughly 200,000 clones, 85% to 90% recorded once. The V segment lost 9 bases and the J segment 5 bases; nucleotides outside the gene matches: 6. The germline V gene encodes CDR1 SGHVS and CDR2 FQNEAQ. CDR3 length equals 15 residues. The J gene is TRBJ2-2, the V gene TRBV7-8; TRBD2 matches 13 bases. The origin of this receptor is a young woman who had recovered from COVID-19. Sample: peripheral blood. The CDR3 DNA reads TGTGCCAGTGGACTAGCGGGAGCGGGAACCGGGGAGCTGTTTTTT. This translates into CASGLAGAGTGELFF.